This T cell receptor (beta chain) was captured by sequencing in a study of regulatory T cells in long-lasting Graves disease. The study, taken as a whole, reports: It was in persistent disease that TRBV28, TRBJ1-2 and TRBJ2-5 were favored. Analyses excluded thyroid tissue, covering peripheral blood alone.

The authors built TCR beta libraries using iRepertoire HTBI primers and Arm-PCR of CDR3 regions. TCRdb called the multiplex PCR reads again in MiXCR, with one record for every CDR3 protein. The sample contains about 310,000 distinct CDR3 sequences, 18% of which appear only once. With 3 bases removed from V and 5 bases from J, the gap between germline ends came to 7 bases. CDR3 length: 13 residues. Germline V gene sequence: CDR1 LNHDA, CDR2 SQIVND (reference sequence). Worth noting for this clonotype: What it binds is not known.

Time point given: newly diagnosed GD, antithyroid drugs for less than 3 months. PBMC RNA was the source of the TCR library. The sequences come from peripheral blood mononuclear cells (PBMCs), collected at new diagnosis, from a patient treated with antithyroid drugs. V usage is TRBV19 and J usage is TRBJ1-4; D unclear. This TCR was sampled from a female donor with Graves disease. The CDR3 spells CASSIPKNEKLFF. In DNA form, the CDR3 reads TGTGCCAGTAGTATTCCCAAGAATGAAAAACTGTTTTTT.